A single sample gave rise to the 22 T cell receptor beta chains below, sequenced in a study of metastatic and nonmetastatic thyroid tumors. Every patient was untreated before thyroid surgery. MiXCR was used by TCRdb to re-call the PCR reads. The data contain more than 40,000 clones, approximately 3% of them seen just once; the ten biggest clones take up 10%. What was sequenced was blood. The receptors derive from a female donor with papillary thyroid cancer or a benign thyroid nodule (not recorded which). Some clones in this sample may be carry-over from other donors' samples.

This clone showed up just a few times. This chain connects TRBV6-2 or TRBV6-3 to TRBJ1-2; unclear D gene. Deletions cut 4 bases from V and 8 bases from J, with 20 bases between. The germline V gene encodes CDR1 MNHEY and CDR2 SVGEGT. The CDR3 extends over 15 amino acids. This CDR3 is CASSSLGMYLFGYTF. The CDR3 DNA reads as TGTGCCAGCAGTTCCTTAGGGATGTATCTTTTCGGCTACACCTTC.

In its sample, this clone was seen a few times. This sequence joins TRBV6-1 and TRBJ2-7; possibly TRBD2 for D (5 bases). The CDR3 spans 15 residues. The V end lost 1 base, the J end lost 2 bases, and 12 bases lay between the germline ends. Germline CDR1 and CDR2: MNHNS and SASEGT. The CDR3 DNA reads as TGTGCCAGCAGTGAAGTTGGAGGAGGCCCCTACGAGCAGTACTTC. Its protein product is CASSEVGGGPYEQYF.

This clone has ten or more counts. The rearrangement joins TRBV6-2 or TRBV6-3 to TRBJ2-2, with 7 bases lining up with TRBD1. Germline trimming cut 6 bases from V and 4 bases from J; bases unmatched to any gene: 5. Germline values: CDR1 MNHEY, CDR2 SVGEGT. The CDR3 length is 14 residues. The CDR3 DNA sequence: TGTGCCAGCAGGACCGGGACAGTCACCGGGGAGCTGTTTTTT. It specifies CASRTGTVTGELFF.

This clone was counted a few times. The chain recombines TRBV12-3 or TRBV12-4 with TRBJ1-6; weak D call: TRBD1 (6 bases). V lost 6 bases to trimming and J lost 3 bases, with 12 bases between them. The CDR3 consists of 15 residues. CDR3 amino acids: CASRRGQLYNSPLHF. For the CDR3, the DNA is TGTGCCAGCAGGCGCGGACAGCTCTATAATTCACCCCTCCACTTT.

This clone was seen a few times. The chain combines TRBV12-3 or TRBV12-4 with TRBJ1-2, with 7 bases fitting TRBD1. V dropped 8 bases and J dropped 3; count of bases not matched to a gene: 12. This CDR3 has 15 amino acids. CDR3 sequence reads: CASGLQGRADYGYTF. CDR3 sequence (DNA): TGTGCCAGCGGTCTACAGGGGAGAGCGGACTATGGCTACACCTTC.

This clone was detected a few times. The chain has TRBV6-1 and TRBJ1-2; D call uncertain. V was trimmed by 4 bases and J by 4 bases, leaving 7 bases between them. Germline V gene lookup returns CDR1 MNHNS and CDR2 SASEGT. The CDR3 is 12 amino acids. Written as DNA, the CDR3 is TGTGCCAGCAGTGGGACGGGCTATGGCTACACCTTC. This gives the protein CASSGTGYGYTF.

In its sample, this clone was seen a few times. The CDR3 reads CASSLVRVDEQFF. CDR3 in DNA: TGTGCCAGCAGTTTAGTTAGGGTAGATGAGCAGTTCTTC. This sequence joins TRBV27 and TRBJ2-1; D is uncertain. The germline V and J ends were trimmed by 2 bases and 8 bases, with 10 bases remaining between them. There are 13 residues in the CDR3. Germline CDR1 MNHEY, CDR2 SMNVEV (reference sequence).

This clone was counted ten times or more. Other DNA sequences in this specimen translate into the identical CDR3. CDR3 sequence reads: CASIPIAGGSGTQYF. The CDR3 DNA reads TGTGCCAGCATCCCGATAGCGGGAGGGTCGGGGACCCAGTACTTC. The chain uses TRBV7-6 and TRBJ2-5; 11 nucleotides agree with TRBD2. Germline CDR1 and CDR2: SGHVS and FNYEAQ. The V and J ends lost 7 bases and 7 bases, in that order; junction bases with no gene match: 11. The CDR3 is 15 residues long.

This clone was seen ten or more times. V usage is TRBV5-1 and J usage is TRBJ2-2; TRBD2 agrees at 9 bases. This CDR3 contains 15 residues. V gave up 5 bases and J gave up 3 bases; unmatched junction bases: 5. Germline-derived CDR1 and CDR2 are SGHRS and YFSETQ. The CDR3 DNA reads as TGCGCCAGCAGGGAGACTAGCGGTTACACCGGGGAGCTGTTTTTT. Its protein is CASRETSGYTGELFF. Full variable domain (remainder filled in from reference TRBV5-1 and TRBJ2-2): KAGVTQTPRYLIKTRGQQVTLSCSPISGHRSVSWYQQTPGQGLQFLFEYFSETQRNKGNFPGRFSGRQFSNSRSEMNVSTLELGDSALYLCASRETSGYTGELFFGEGSRLTVL.

There are many counts of this clone. Given a much more abundant clone one base away, this may be a read error. Other DNA sequences in the sample encode the same CDR3. The chain employs TRBV9 and TRBJ2-5; D tentatively reads TRBD1 or TRBD2 (6 bases each). Germline values: CDR1 SGDLS, CDR2 YYNGEE. This CDR3 has 15 amino acids. The V end was cut by 3 bases, the J end by 0 bases, with 12 bases between. CDR3 protein: CASSGGAGDQETQYF. The CDR3 DNA reads TGTGCCAGCAGCGGGGGGGCAGGGGACCAAGAGACCCAGTACTTC.

This clone was recorded at least ten times. The CDR3 DNA sequence: TGCAGCCTTCCCAATGAGGGATTGGGTGGCTACACCTTC. This translates into CSLPNEGLGGYTF. The rearrangement joins TRBV20-1 to TRBJ1-2; D uncertain. The CDR3 has 13 residues. Germline-derived CDR1 and CDR2 are DFQATT and SNEGSKA (reference sequence).

In this sample, this clone turned up many times. CDR3 nucleotide sequence: TGTGCCAGCAGCTTGTCCCGCAATGAGCAGTTCTTC. It codes for CASSLSRNEQFF. V gene TRBV5-4 combines with J gene TRBJ2-1; D remains ambiguous. Trimming removed 1 base at V and 6 bases at J, with 5 bases between. This CDR3 comprises 12 residues. Germline V gene lookup returns CDR1 SGHNT and CDR2 YYREEE (reference sequence).

This clone was counted at least ten times. The J gene is TRBJ2-3, the V gene TRBV12-3 or TRBV12-4; 8 nucleotides line up with TRBD2. V was pared by 3 bases and J by 3 bases, with 5 bases of the junction left unmatched. The length of the CDR3 is 15 residues. In nucleotides, the CDR3 is TGTGCCAGCAGTTTTTCTGGCGGGAGGACAGATACGCAGTATTTT. Amino acid sequence: CASSFSGGRTDTQYF.

The J gene is TRBJ2-1, the V gene TRBV24-1, with D possibly TRBD2 on 6 matching bases. CDR3 size: 16 residues. V lost 1 base and J 6 bases, leaving 15 bases between the germline ends. Germline V gives CDR1 KGHDR, CDR2 SFDVKD. The CDR3: CATSDFSRSGGNEQFF. The CDR3 DNA follows: TGTGCCACCAGTGATTTTTCGAGGTCCGGGGGCAATGAGCAGTTCTTC.

The sample holds many counts of this clone. Its ends do not fully match the called genes, so a read error is possible. Here the CDR3 reads CASSLGASGSNEQFF. The CDR3 DNA reads as TGTGCTAGCAGCTTAGGGGCTAGCGGGAGCAATGAGCAGTTCTTC. The chain recombines TRBV7-7 with TRBJ2-1, with 10 bases matching TRBD2. CDR3 size: 15 residues. Germline assignment: CDR1 SSHAT and CDR2 FNYEAQ (reference sequence). Filled out from reference TRBV7-7 and TRBJ2-1, the complete variable domain reads GAGVSQSPRYKVTKRGQDVTLRCDPISSHATLYWYQQALGQGPEFLTYFNYEAQPDKSGLPSDRFSAERPEGSISTLTIQRTEQRDSAMYRCASSLGASGSNEQFFGPGTRLTVL.

V usage is TRBV28 and J usage is TRBJ2-3; D gene unclear. The V end was cut by 8 bases, the J end by 5 bases, with 26 bases between. The CDR3 sequence is 17 residues long. CDR1 MDHEN and CDR2 SYDVKM come from the germline V gene. The CDR3 DNA reads TGTGCCAGCGATCGGGCCGAAACCGAACAGCCGGGAGATACGCAGTATTTT. Translation gives CASDRAETEQPGDTQYF.

A few counts support this clone. The CDR3 DNA follows: TGTGCCAGTAGTCGGGGACTGCTCTCTGGAAACACCATATATTTT. Its protein is CASSRGLLSGNTIYF. The chain links TRBV19 to TRBJ1-3; possibly TRBD1 for D (5 bases). Germline CDR1 reads LNHDA; CDR2 reads SQIVND (reference sequence). Trimming took off 5 bases at V and 0 bases at J, with 11 bases between the two ends. The CDR3 is 15 amino acids.

This clone has at least ten counts. The chain has TRBV27 and TRBJ2-7; the D gene is possibly TRBD2 (6 bases). The ends were cut back, 0 bases at V and 5 bases at J, with 14 bases in the middle. This CDR3 has 15 amino acids. Per germline, CDR1 MNHEY and CDR2 SMNVEV (reference sequence). CDR3 sequence reads: CASSLSTGAGHEQYF. CDR3 sequence (DNA): TGTGCCAGCAGTTTATCGACCGGGGCGGGACACGAGCAGTACTTC.

This clone has more than one count but fewer than ten. The genes are TRBV6-1 and TRBJ2-7; D is ambiguous. V lost 7 bases, J lost 6 bases, and 16 bases lay in between. CDR3 length: 13 amino acids. CDR1 and CDR2 (germline): MNHNS, SASEGT. The CDR3 loop is CASNWNCQSEQYF. The CDR3 DNA reads as TGTGCCAGCAACTGGAACTGCCAGAGCGAGCAGTACTTC.

Only a few counts were recorded for this clone. V gene TRBV7-9 combines with J gene TRBJ2-7, with TRBD2 as a possible D gene (5 bases). The CDR3 extends over 14 amino acids. Germline values: CDR1 SEHNR, CDR2 FQNEAQ (reference sequence). Trimming pared 5 bases from V and 5 bases from J, leaving 16 bases between. The CDR3 loop reads CASSLMDGKHEQYF. The CDR3 DNA follows: TGTGCCAGCAGCCTCATGGACGGGAAACACGAGCAGTACTTC.

At least ten counts were recorded for this clone. The gene calls are TRBV25-1 and TRBJ2-3; D unresolved. Trimming left V 8 bases short and J 2 bases short, with 14 bases between. The CDR3 runs to 14 residues. CDR1 MGHDK and CDR2 SYGVNS come from the germline V gene. This CDR3 reads CASSPEAFTDTQYF. The CDR3 DNA is TGTGCCAGCTCCCCCGAGGCCTTCACAGATACGCAGTATTTT.

The sample holds a few counts of this clone. This chain connects TRBV7-3 to TRBJ2-7, with D unresolved. Germline CDR1 and CDR2: SGHTA and FQGTGA. The CDR3 spans 12 residues. The ends were cut back, 3 bases at V and 6 bases at J, with 9 bases in the middle. The CDR3 region is CASSFSTGEQYF. DNA for the CDR3: TGTGCCAGCAGCTTTTCAACCGGCGAGCAGTACTTC.